Listed here are 19 T cell receptor beta chains from one sample, sequenced in a study of cytomegalovirus exposure and HLA in healthy donors. The PCR was carried out with 60 Vbeta primers and 13 Jbeta primers. Measured with immunoSEQ multiplex PCR; TCRdb has only the in-frame clones, and not every one. The listing contains nearly 200,000 clones. Sequencing used PBMCs. The receptors originated from a boy between 10 and 17 years old in good health and CMV-seronegative.

J is TRBJ2-5 and V is TRBV5-1; 9 nucleotides match TRBD2. This CDR3 is 16 amino acids long. V gave up 0 bases and J gave up 5 bases; unmatched junction bases: 8. Germline V gene lookup returns CDR1 SGHRS and CDR2 YFSETQ. The DNA of the CDR3 is TGCGCCAGCAGCTTGGCCTGGGGGCTAGCGGGGGAGACCCAGTACTTC. Residues: CASSLAWGLAGETQYF.

This sequence joins TRBV5-6 and TRBJ1-2; D is undetermined. The CDR3 extends over 12 amino acids. V dropped 0 bases and J dropped 6 bases, with 6 bases sitting between them. The germline CDR1 and CDR2 sequences are SGHDT and YYEEEE. CDR3 bases: TGTGCCAGCAGCTTGGGAGGAGATGGCTACACCTTC. Its protein product is CASSLGGDGYTF.

The chain joins TRBV5-6 to TRBJ1-2; 9 bases align to TRBD1. The CDR3 has 15 amino acids. Looked up from germline, CDR1 is SGHDT and CDR2 is YYEEEE. V shed 0 bases, J shed 8 bases, and the junction held 8 bases outside the gene matches. CDR3 protein: CASSLGGDRVEGYTF. CDR3 in DNA: TGTGCCAGCAGCTTGGGTGGGGACAGGGTGGAAGGCTACACCTTC. Full variable domain (missing parts from reference TRBV5-6 and TRBJ1-2): DAGVTQSPTHLIKTRGQQVTLRCSPKSGHDTVSWYQQALGQGPQFIFQYYEEEERQRGNFPDRFSGHQFPNYSSELNVNALLLGDSALYLCASSLGGDRVEGYTFGSGTRLTVV.

The gene calls are TRBV19 and TRBJ1-3; D may be TRBD1 (5 bases). The CDR3 loop spans 13 amino acids. CDR1 and CDR2 (germline): LNHDA, SQIVND (reference sequence). Trimming took 0 bases from V and 7 from J, leaving 7 bases between them. The chain's CDR3 is CASSIDGGNTIYF. Here the CDR3 DNA reads TGTGCCAGTAGTATAGATGGGGGGAACACCATATATTTT.

The CDR3 spells CASSWWGQTSGANVLTF. The CDR3 DNA reads TGCGCCAGCAGCTGGTGGGGACAGACCTCTGGGGCCAACGTCCTGACTTTC. The genes are TRBV5-1 and TRBJ2-6; 7 bases are a match to TRBD1. V lost 3 bases to trimming and J lost 0 bases; unmatched junction nucleotides: 6. The CDR3 contains 17 residues. CDR1 and CDR2 from the germline V gene are SGHRS and YFSETQ.

The V call is TRBV14, the J call TRBJ1-1, with TRBD1 as a possible D gene (6 bases). Trimming removed 2 bases at V and 4 bases at J, with 8 bases between. Germline V gene data show CDR1 as SGHDN and CDR2 as FVKESK. The CDR3 is 13 amino acids. The CDR3 loop is CASSQIRGTEAFF. CDR3 nucleotide sequence: TGTGCCAGCAGCCAAATCAGGGGCACTGAAGCTTTCTTT. Full variable domain (missing parts from reference TRBV14 and TRBJ1-1): EAGVTQFPSHSVIEKGQTVTLRCDPISGHDNLYWYRRVMGKEIKFLLHFVKESKQDESGMPNNRFLAERTGGTYSTLKVQPAELEDSGVYFCASSQIRGTEAFFGQGTRLTVV.

J is TRBJ2-1 and V is TRBV19, with unresolved D. The CDR3 length is 13 residues. With 8 bases removed from V and 0 bases from J, the gap between germline ends came to 8 bases. Germline V gene sequence: CDR1 LNHDA, CDR2 SQIVND (reference sequence). The CDR3 reads CASRSLSYNEQFF. CDR3 nucleotide sequence: TGTGCCAGTCGGTCGCTCTCCTACAATGAGCAGTTCTTC.

The chain employs TRBV6-1 and TRBJ2-7; D is perhaps TRBD1 (6 bases). The germline V and J ends were trimmed by 6 bases and 0 bases, with 15 bases remaining between them. Germline CDR1 MNHNS, CDR2 SASEGT. The CDR3 consists of 15 residues. The DNA for the CDR3 is TGTGCCAGCAGCCTACAGGGATGGGGCTCCTACGAGCAGTACTTC. Residues: CASSLQGWGSYEQYF.

Points on this clone: The sample carries other DNA sequences with the same CDR3. The genes are TRBV9 and TRBJ2-2, with D uncertain. V was cut by 0 bases and J by 5 bases, with 5 bases left in between. CDR1 SGDLS and CDR2 YYNGEE come from the germline V gene. The CDR3 totals 13 residues. The CDR3 DNA follows: TGTGCCAGCAGCGTAGGAGTGACCGGGGAGCTGTTTTTT. Translation gives CASSVGVTGELFF.

The chain employs TRBV27 and TRBJ2-5; 9 nucleotides line up with TRBD2. This CDR3 region has 13 residues. The germline gives CDR1 MNHEY, CDR2 SMNVEV (reference sequence). V lost 4 bases to trimming and J lost 5 bases; unmatched junction nucleotides: 2. DNA of the CDR3: TGTGCCAGCAGTTATACTAGCGGGGAGACCCAGTACTTC. It specifies CASSYTSGETQYF.

The chain couples TRBV25-1 to TRBJ2-4, with TRBD2 matching over 10 bases. V dropped 4 bases and J dropped 6; count of bases not matched to a gene: 12. Per germline, CDR1 MGHDK and CDR2 SYGVNS. The CDR3 length is 17 residues. CDR3 residues: CASSATVGAGGTNIQYF. The CDR3 DNA follows: TGTGCCAGCAGTGCAACCGTGGGAGCGGGGGGGACAAACATTCAGTACTTC.

V usage is TRBV6-1 and J usage is TRBJ1-1; no definite D call. This CDR3 contains 12 residues. Germline-derived CDR1 and CDR2 are MNHNS and SASEGT. V dropped 8 bases and J dropped 11 bases, with 18 bases sitting between them. The CDR3 loop reads CASEDNIINAFF. The CDR3 DNA sequence: TGTGCCAGCGAAGACAATATCATTAATGCTTTCTTT.

V is TRBV2 and J is TRBJ2-3; 11 nucleotides align to TRBD2. The CDR3 runs to 15 residues. J was trimmed by 2 bases and V by 8 bases; bases with no gene match: 6. Germline V CDR1 and CDR2: SNHLY, FYNNEI. The CDR3 DNA reads as TGTGCCAGCGGTCTAGCGGGGGGTTTCACAGATACGCAGTATTTT. As protein: CASGLAGGFTDTQYF.

The chain joins TRBV7-6 to TRBJ1-5; 10 positions agree with TRBD1. J gave up 1 base and V 1 base, and 1 base lay outside the gene matches. Germline V CDR1 and CDR2: SGHVS, FNYEAQ. This CDR3 region has 16 residues. The CDR3 DNA reads TGTGCCAGCAGCTTAGGACAGGGGGCGAGCAATCAGCCCCAGCATTTT. Translated, it gives CASSLGQGASNQPQHF.

The chain's CDR3 is CASSVGSGGPDTQYF. DNA of the CDR3: TGTGCCAGCAGCGTAGGTAGCGGGGGGCCAGATACGCAGTATTTT. This sequence joins TRBV9 and TRBJ2-3; TRBD2 aligns across 10 bases. V dropped 0 bases and J dropped 4; count of bases not matched to a gene: 2. Per germline, CDR1 SGDLS and CDR2 YYNGEE. The CDR3 length is 15 residues.

The rearrangement links TRBV2 to TRBJ1-2; 8 bases are a match to TRBD1. The CDR3 extends over 14 amino acids. Germline assignment: CDR1 SNHLY and CDR2 FYNNEI. V shed 6 bases, J shed 6 bases, and the junction held 9 bases outside the gene matches. DNA for the CDR3: TGTGCCAGCAGGGTGACAGGGGAGGTCGATGGCTACACCTTC. This gives the protein CASRVTGEVDGYTF.

The genes are TRBV11-2 and TRBJ2-7; 9 bases are a match to TRBD1. The CDR3 is 16 residues long. Germline CDR1 SGHAT, CDR2 FQNNGV. V shed 4 bases and J 4 bases; nucleotides not matched to a gene: 11. CDR3 DNA sequence: TGTGCCAGCAGCTCGATAACCGGGACAGGGCCTTACGAGCAGTACTTC. It codes for CASSSITGTGPYEQYF.

This chain links TRBV28 with TRBJ1-5; 12 nucleotides agree with TRBD1. J lost 6 bases, V lost 1 base, and 4 bases had no gene match. The CDR3 has 16 residues. Germline assignment: CDR1 MDHEN and CDR2 SYDVKM. The CDR3 loop is CASSLLGQGAGQPQHF. As DNA, the CDR3 is TGTGCCAGCAGTTTATTGGGACAGGGGGCAGGTCAGCCCCAGCATTTT.

The chain joins TRBV5-1 to TRBJ1-3; D perhaps matches TRBD1 (6 bases). V was clipped by 0 bases and J by 0 bases, with 13 bases between them. The CDR3 is 17 residues long. Germline V gene lookup returns CDR1 SGHRS and CDR2 YFSETQ. The CDR3 nucleotides read TGCGCCAGCAGCTTGGTAGGGGGGGAAGGCTCTGGAAACACCATATATTTT. This codes for CASSLVGGEGSGNTIYF.